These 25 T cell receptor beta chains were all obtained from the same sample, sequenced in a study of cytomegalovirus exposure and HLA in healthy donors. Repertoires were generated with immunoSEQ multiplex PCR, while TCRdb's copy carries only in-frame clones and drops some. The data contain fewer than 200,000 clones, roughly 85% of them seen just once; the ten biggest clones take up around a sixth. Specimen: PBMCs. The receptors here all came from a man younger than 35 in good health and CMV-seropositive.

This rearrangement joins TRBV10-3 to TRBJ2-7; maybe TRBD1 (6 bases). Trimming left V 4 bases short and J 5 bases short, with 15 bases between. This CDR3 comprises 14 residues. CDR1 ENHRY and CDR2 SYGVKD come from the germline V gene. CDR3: CAISAVEGTNEQYF. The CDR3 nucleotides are TGTGCCATCAGTGCCGTGGAAGGGACAAACGAGCAGTACTTC.

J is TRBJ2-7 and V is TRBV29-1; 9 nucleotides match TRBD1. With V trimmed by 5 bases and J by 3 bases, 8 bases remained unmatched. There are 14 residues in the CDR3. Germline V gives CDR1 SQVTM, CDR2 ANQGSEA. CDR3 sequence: CSVPGTGRNYEQYF. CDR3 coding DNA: TGCAGCGTTCCCGGGACAGGGAGAAACTACGAGCAGTACTTC.

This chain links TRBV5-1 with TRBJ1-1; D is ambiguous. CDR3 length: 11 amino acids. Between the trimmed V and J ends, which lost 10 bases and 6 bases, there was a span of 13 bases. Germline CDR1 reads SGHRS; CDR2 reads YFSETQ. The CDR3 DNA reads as TGCGCCTTACCCGAACGCGCTGAAGCTTTCTTT. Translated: CALPERAEAFF. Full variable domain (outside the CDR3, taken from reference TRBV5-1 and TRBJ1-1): KAGVTQTPRYLIKTRGQQVTLSCSPISGHRSVSWYQQTPGQGLQFLFEYFSETQRNKGNFPGRFSGRQFSNSRSEMNVSTLELGDSALYLCALPERAEAFFGQGTRLTVV.

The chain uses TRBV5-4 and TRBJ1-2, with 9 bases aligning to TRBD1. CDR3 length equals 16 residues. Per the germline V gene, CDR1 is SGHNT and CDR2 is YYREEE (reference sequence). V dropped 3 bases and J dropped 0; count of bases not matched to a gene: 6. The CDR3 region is CASSYPGTGTNYGYTF. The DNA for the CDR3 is TGTGCCAGCAGCTATCCCGGGACAGGGACTAACTATGGCTACACCTTC.

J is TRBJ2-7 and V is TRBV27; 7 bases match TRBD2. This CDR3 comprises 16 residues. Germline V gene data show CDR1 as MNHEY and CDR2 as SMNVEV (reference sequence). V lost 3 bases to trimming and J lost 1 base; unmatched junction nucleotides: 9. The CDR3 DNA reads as TGTGCCAGCAGTTTGACGAGCGGGACCATTTCCTACGAGCAGTACTTC. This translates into CASSLTSGTISYEQYF.

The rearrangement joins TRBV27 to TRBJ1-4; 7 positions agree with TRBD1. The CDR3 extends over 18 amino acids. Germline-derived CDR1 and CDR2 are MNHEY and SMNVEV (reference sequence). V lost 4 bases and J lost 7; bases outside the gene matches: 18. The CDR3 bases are TGTGCCAGCAGTTGGCCAGTCTTTACGCAGGGGGGAGTTGAAAAACTGTTTTTT. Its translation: CASSWPVFTQGGVEKLFF. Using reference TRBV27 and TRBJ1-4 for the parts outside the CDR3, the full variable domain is EAQVTQNPRYLITVTGKKLTVTCSQNMNHEYMSWYRQDPGLGLRQIYYSMNVEVTDKGDVPEGYKVSRKEKRNFPLILESPSPNQTSLYFCASSWPVFTQGGVEKLFFGSGTQLSVL.

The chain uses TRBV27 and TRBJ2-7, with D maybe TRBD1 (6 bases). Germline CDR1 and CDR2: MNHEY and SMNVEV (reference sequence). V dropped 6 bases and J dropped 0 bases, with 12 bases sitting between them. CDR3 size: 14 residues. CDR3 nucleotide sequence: TGTGCCAGCAGCCCCAGGGGACCCTCCTACGAGCAGTACTTC. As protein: CASSPRGPSYEQYF.

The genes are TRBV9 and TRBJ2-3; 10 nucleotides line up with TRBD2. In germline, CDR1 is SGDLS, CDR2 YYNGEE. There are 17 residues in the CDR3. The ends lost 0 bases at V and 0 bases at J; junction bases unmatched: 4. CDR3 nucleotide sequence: TGTGCCAGCAGCGTAGCTAGGGGACTAGCGAGCACAGATACGCAGTATTTT. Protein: CASSVARGLASTDTQYF.

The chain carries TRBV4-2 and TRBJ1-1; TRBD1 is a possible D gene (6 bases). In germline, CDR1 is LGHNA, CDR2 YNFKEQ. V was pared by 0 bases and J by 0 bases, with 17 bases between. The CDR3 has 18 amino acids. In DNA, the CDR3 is TGTGCCAGCAGCCAAGATTGGGGACAAACTAACATGAACACTGAAGCTTTCTTT. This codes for CASSQDWGQTNMNTEAFF.

Written as DNA, the CDR3 is TGTGCCACCAGCGGACCCGCAGACAGTGCTGATGAGCAGTACTTC. Protein product: CATSGPADSADEQYF. The chain is built from TRBV15 and TRBJ2-7, with D possibly TRBD1 on 5 matching bases. The CDR3 runs to 15 residues. Germline loops: CDR1 LNHNV, CDR2 YYDKDF (reference sequence). Trimming shortened V by 5 bases and J by 7 bases, and 21 bases separated the two germline ends.

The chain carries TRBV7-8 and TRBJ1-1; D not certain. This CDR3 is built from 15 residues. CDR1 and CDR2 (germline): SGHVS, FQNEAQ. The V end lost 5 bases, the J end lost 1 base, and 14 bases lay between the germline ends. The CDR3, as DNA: TGTGCCAGCAGCGCTAGGATCCAGAGGAACACTGAAGCTTTCTTT. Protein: CASSARIQRNTEAFF.

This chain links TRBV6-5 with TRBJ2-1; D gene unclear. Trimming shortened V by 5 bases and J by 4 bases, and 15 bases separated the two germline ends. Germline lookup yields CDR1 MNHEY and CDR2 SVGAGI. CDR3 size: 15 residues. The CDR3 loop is CASSLSISAYNEQFF. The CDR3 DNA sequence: TGTGCCAGCAGTCTTAGTATATCAGCGTACAATGAGCAGTTCTTC.

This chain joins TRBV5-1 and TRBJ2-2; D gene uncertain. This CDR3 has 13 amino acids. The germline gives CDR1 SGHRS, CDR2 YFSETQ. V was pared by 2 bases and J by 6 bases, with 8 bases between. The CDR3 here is CASSFSAPGELFF. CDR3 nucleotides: TGCGCCAGCAGCTTCAGTGCCCCCGGGGAGCTGTTTTTT.

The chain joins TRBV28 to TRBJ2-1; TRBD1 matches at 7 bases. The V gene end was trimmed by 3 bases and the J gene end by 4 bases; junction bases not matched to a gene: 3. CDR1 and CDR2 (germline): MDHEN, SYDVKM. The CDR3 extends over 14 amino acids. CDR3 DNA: TGTGCCAGCAGTTTCCGGGACAGTTACAATGAGCAGTTCTTC. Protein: CASSFRDSYNEQFF.

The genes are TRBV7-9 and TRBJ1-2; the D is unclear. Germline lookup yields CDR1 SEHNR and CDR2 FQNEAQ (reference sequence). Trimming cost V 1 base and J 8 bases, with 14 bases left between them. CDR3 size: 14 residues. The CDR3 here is CASSLEPRVGGYTF. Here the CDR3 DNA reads TGTGCCAGCAGCTTAGAACCCCGGGTCGGGGGCTACACCTTC.

CDR3 sequence: CASSRGTDSRYEAFF. The CDR3 DNA reads as TGCGCCAGCAGCCGAGGGACAGACAGTCGTTATGAAGCTTTCTTT. V is TRBV4-1 and J is TRBJ1-1; 7 bases are shared with TRBD1. V trimming: 4 bases; J trimming: 7 bases; junction bases outside the gene matches: 12. CDR3 size: 15 residues. The germline V gene encodes CDR1 MGHRA and CDR2 YSYEKL.

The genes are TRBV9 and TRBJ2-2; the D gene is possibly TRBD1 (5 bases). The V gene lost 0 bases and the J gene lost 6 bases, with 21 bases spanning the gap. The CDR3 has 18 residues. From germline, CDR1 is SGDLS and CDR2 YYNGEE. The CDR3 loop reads CASSVAFRASWSAGELFF. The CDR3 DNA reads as TGTGCCAGCAGCGTAGCCTTCAGGGCTAGTTGGTCGGCCGGGGAGCTGTTTTTT.

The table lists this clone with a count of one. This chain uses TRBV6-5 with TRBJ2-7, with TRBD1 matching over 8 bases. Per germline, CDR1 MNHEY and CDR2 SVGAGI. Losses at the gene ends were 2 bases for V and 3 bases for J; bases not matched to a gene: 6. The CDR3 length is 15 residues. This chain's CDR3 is CASSYEGTGGYEQYF. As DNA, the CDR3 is TGTGCCAGCAGTTACGAAGGGACAGGAGGCTACGAGCAGTACTTC.

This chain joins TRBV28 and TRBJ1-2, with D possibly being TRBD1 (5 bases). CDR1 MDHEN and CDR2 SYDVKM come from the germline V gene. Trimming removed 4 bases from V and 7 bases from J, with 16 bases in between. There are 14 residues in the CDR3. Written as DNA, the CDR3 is TGTGCCAGCAGTTCTCGGGACTCTTACAGTGGCTACACCTTC. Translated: CASSSRDSYSGYTF.

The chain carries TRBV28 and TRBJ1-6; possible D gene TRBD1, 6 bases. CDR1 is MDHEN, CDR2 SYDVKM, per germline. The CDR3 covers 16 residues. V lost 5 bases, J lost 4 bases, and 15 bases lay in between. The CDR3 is CASSVQGTGYNSPLHF. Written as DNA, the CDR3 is TGTGCCAGCAGTGTACAGGGAACAGGATATAATTCACCCCTCCACTTT.

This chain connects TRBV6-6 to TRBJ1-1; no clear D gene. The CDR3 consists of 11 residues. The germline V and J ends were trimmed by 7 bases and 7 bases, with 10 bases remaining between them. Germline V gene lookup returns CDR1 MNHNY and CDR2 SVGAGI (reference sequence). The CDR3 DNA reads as TGTGCCAGCACCAACGAGGGTGAAGCTTTCTTT. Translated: CASTNEGEAFF.

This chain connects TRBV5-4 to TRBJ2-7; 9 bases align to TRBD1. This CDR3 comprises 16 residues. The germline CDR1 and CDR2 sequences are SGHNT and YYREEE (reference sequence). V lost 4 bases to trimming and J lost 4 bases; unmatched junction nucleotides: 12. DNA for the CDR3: TGTGCCAGCAGCATTTTGACAGGGGGAGAACTATACGAGCAGTACTTC. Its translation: CASSILTGGELYEQYF.

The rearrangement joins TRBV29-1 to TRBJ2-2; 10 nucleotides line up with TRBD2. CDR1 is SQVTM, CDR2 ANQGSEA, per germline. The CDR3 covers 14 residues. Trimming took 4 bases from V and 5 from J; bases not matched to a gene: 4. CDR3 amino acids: CSVASGGATGELFF. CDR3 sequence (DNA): TGCAGCGTTGCCAGCGGGGGGGCTACCGGGGAGCTGTTTTTT.

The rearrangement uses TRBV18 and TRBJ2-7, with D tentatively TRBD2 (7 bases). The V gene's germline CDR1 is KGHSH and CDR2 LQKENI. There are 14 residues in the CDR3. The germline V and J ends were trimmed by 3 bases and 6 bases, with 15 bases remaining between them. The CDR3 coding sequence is TGTGCCAGCTCACCCCGGCGGGGGCCCGGCGAGCAGTACTTC. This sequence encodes CASSPRRGPGEQYF.

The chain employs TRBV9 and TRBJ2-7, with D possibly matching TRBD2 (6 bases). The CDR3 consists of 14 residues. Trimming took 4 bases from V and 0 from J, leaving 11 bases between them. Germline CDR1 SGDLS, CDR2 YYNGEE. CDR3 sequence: CASSPWGDSYEQYF. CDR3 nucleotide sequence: TGTGCCAGCAGCCCTTGGGGGGACTCCTACGAGCAGTACTTC. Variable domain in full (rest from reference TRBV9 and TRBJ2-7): DSGVTQTPKHLITATGQRVTLRCSPRSGDLSVYWYQQSLDQGLQFLIQYYNGEERAKGNILERFSAQQFPDLHSELNLSSLELGDSALYFCASSPWGDSYEQYFGPGTRLTVT.